The subject of this entry is one TCR beta chain. The sample belongs to a study of OX40 agonist ivuxolimab in advanced cancers. Generated by immunoSEQ multiplex PCR, the TCRdb table keeps only in-frame clones and is missing some. The table lists some 50,000 clones, around 83% of them singletons. This receptor was identified in an adult with an advanced solid tumor such as melanoma, head and neck, liver or kidney cancer. The sequenced sample was CD4+ or CD8+ T cells sorted from blood, obtained in a trial of the OX40 agonist ivuxolimab.

The CDR3 spells CASSHTGGFGDTQYF. CDR3 nucleotide sequence: TGCGCCAGCAGCCACACAGGGGGCTTTGGAGATACGCAGTATTTT. The V and J genes are TRBV4-3 and TRBJ2-3; the match to TRBD1 covers 9 bases. The germline V gene has CDR1 LGHNA and CDR2 YSLEER. With V trimmed by 3 bases and J by 5 bases, 6 bases remained unmatched. This CDR3 spans 15 amino acids.